This T cell receptor beta chain was identified in a study of Graves' ophthalmopathy and Graves' hyperthyroidism. Trimming took 4 bases from V and 1 from J; bases not matched to a gene: 6. Germline V gene data show CDR1 as KGHDR and CDR2 as SFDVKD. The CDR3 consists of 17 residues. As the template, RNA transcripts were used to amplify TCR beta CDR3 regions. Second-round multiplex PCR came after a first-round RT-PCR that employed HTBI primers. TCRdb independently ran MiXCR on the multiplex PCR reads; one entry per CDR3 protein. Of almost 750,000 distinct CDR3 sequences listed, 35% to 50% are singletons. This clonotype was seen a few times.

The receptor was isolated from an adult man with Graves' ophthalmopathy. Material: peripheral blood. J is TRBJ1-5 and V is TRBV24-1, with 10 nucleotides matching TRBD1. CDR3 protein: CATSDPGTGESNQPQHF. The CDR3 region has the DNA TGTGCCACCAGTGACCCAGGGACAGGGGAAAGCAATCAGCCCCAGCATTTT.